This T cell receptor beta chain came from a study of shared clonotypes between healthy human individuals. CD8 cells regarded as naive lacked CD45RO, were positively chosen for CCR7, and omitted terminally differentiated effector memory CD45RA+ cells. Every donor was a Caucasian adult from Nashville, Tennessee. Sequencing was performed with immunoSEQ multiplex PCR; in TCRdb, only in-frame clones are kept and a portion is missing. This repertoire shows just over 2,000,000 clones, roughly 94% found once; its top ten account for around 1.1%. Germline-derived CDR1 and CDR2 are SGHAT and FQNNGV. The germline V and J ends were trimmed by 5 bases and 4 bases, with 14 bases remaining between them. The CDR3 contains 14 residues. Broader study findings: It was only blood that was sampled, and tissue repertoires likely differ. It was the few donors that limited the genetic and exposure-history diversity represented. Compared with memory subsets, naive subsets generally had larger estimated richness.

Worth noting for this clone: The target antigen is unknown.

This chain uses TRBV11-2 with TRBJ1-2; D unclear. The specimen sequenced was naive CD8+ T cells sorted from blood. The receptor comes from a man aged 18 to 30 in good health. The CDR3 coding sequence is TGTGCCAGCAGCGTTGGGCCCACGAGCTATGGCTACACCTTC. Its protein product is CASSVGPTSYGYTF. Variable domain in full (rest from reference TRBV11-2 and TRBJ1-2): EAGVAQSPRYKIIEKRQSVAFWCNPISGHATLYWYQQILGQGPKLLIQFQNNGVVDDSQLPKDRFSAERLKGVDSTLKIQPAKLEDSAVYLCASSVGPTSYGYTFGSGTRLTVV.